Shown below are 32 T cell receptor beta chains from a single sample sequenced in a study of PD-L1 blockade in urothelial cancer. TCRdb's table, derived via immunoSEQ multiplex PCR, lists solely in-frame clones and lacks some. The data hold about 85,000 clones, with about 83% observed a single time. Time point defined: pretreatment peripheral blood. The sample in question was PBMCs, obtained around atezolizumab (anti-PD-L1) treatment. Receptors were obtained from a man aged 55 to 70 with urothelial cancer.

The chain joins TRBV30 to TRBJ2-1, with D unresolved. Germline loops: CDR1 GTSNPN, CDR2 SVGIG (reference sequence). This CDR3 comprises 14 residues. Trimming took off 2 bases at V and 8 bases at J, with 16 bases between the two ends. For the CDR3, the DNA is TGTGCCTGGAGTCCCTGGCGAGGCCCCGATGAGCAGTTCTTC. Translation: CAWSPWRGPDEQFF.

The gene calls are TRBV12-5 and TRBJ2-1, with 8 bases that match TRBD1. The CDR3 contains 17 residues. Germline V CDR1 and CDR2: LGHNT, FRNRAP. V shed 3 bases, J shed 4 bases, and the junction held 11 bases outside the gene matches. The CDR3 DNA reads TGTGCTAGTGGTTTCGGTTCGAGGACAGGGCTATACAATGAGCAGTTCTTC. Translation gives CASGFGSRTGLYNEQFF. The entire variable domain, with the rest obtained from reference TRBV12-5 and TRBJ2-1, is as follows: DARVTQTPRHKVTEMGQEVTMRCQPILGHNTVFWYRQTMMQGLELLAYFRNRAPLDDSGMPKDRFSAEMPDATLATLKIQPSEPRDSAVYFCASGFGSRTGLYNEQFFGPGTRLTVL.

The chain links TRBV11-3 to TRBJ2-2, with D maybe TRBD1 (6 bases). Germline V CDR1 and CDR2: SGHNT, YENEEA. The CDR3 covers 16 residues. V dropped 1 base and J dropped 5 bases, with 14 bases sitting between them. CDR3 sequence: CASSLGTRQGTGELFF. CDR3 DNA sequence: TGTGCCAGCAGCTTAGGTACCAGGCAGGGGACCGGGGAGCTGTTTTTT.

This chain joins TRBV9 and TRBJ2-7; 11 nucleotides agree with TRBD1. V lost 1 base, J lost 5 bases, and 8 bases stayed unmatched. The CDR3 has 16 residues. The V gene's germline CDR1 is SGDLS and CDR2 YYNGEE. The CDR3: CASSVSGQGAIDEQYF. CDR3 bases: TGTGCCAGCAGCGTAAGCGGACAGGGGGCTATCGACGAGCAGTACTTC.

The chain joins TRBV5-6 to TRBJ2-5; D is possibly TRBD2 (6 bases). V was shortened by 0 bases and J by 7 bases, with 19 bases between the two germline ends. Germline CDR1 SGHDT, CDR2 YYEEEE. The CDR3 has 16 residues. CDR3 region: CASSLEGAGRRGTQYF. The CDR3 nucleotides read TGTGCCAGCAGCTTGGAAGGCGCGGGACGAAGGGGGACCCAGTACTTC.

The rearrangement links TRBV5-4 to TRBJ2-5; 7 nucleotides line up with TRBD1. V lost 4 bases, J lost 2 bases, and 8 bases stayed unmatched. This CDR3 is 15 amino acids long. CDR1 is SGHNT and CDR2 is YYREEE in the germline V gene (reference sequence). Here the CDR3 reads CASSPILGQQETQYF. The CDR3 coding sequence is TGTGCCAGCAGCCCTATATTGGGACAGCAAGAGACCCAGTACTTC.

CDR3 sequence: CASSAEGTGVGEKLFF. CDR3 nucleotides: TGTGCCAGCAGTGCTGAGGGGACAGGGGTCGGTGAAAAACTGTTTTTT. V gene TRBV2 combines with J gene TRBJ1-4; 10 bases are a match to TRBD1. Germline assignment: CDR1 SNHLY and CDR2 FYNNEI. The junction had 9 bases not matched to a gene; V was cut back by 4 bases and J by 7 bases. CDR3 length: 16 residues.

V is TRBV18 and J is TRBJ2-7; 8 bases agree with TRBD1. The CDR3 covers 16 residues. The V gene's germline CDR1 is KGHSH and CDR2 LQKENI. V shed 5 bases, J shed 5 bases, and the junction held 14 bases outside the gene matches. The CDR3 DNA reads as TGTGCCAGCTCAACGCTTAGACAGGGGACGCCCAACGAGCAGTACTTC. Translating gives CASSTLRQGTPNEQYF.

This chain uses TRBV19 with TRBJ2-3, with TRBD2 matching 9 bases. Germline V gene data show CDR1 as LNHDA and CDR2 as SQIVND (reference sequence). CDR3 size: 14 residues. V trimming: 2 bases; J trimming: 5 bases; junction bases outside the gene matches: 2. The CDR3 DNA sequence: TGTGCCAGTAGTATACGCGGGGGGGGAGATACGCAGTATTTT. Protein product: CASSIRGGGDTQYF. The variable domain in full, with the rest retrieved from reference TRBV19 and TRBJ2-3, is DGGITQSPKYLFRKEGQNVTLSCEQNLNHDAMYWYRQDPGQGLRLIYYSQIVNDFQKGDIAEGYSVSREKKESFPLTVTSAQKNPTAFYLCASSIRGGGDTQYFGPGTRLTVL.

The rearrangement links TRBV2 to TRBJ2-7; 12 nucleotides align to TRBD2. Per the germline V gene, CDR1 is SNHLY and CDR2 is FYNNEI. V shed 3 bases and J 2 bases; nucleotides not matched to a gene: 11. This CDR3 region has 18 residues. The CDR3 DNA reads TGTGCCAGCAGTGACCGGCTAGCGGGGGGGCTAAGGCCCTACGAGCAGTACTTC. Its translation is CASSDRLAGGLRPYEQYF.

Details on this clone: One junction end does not reproduce the germline sequence, and a read error may be involved. This chain links TRBV7-7 with TRBJ1-2, with D possibly TRBD1 on 6 matching bases. The CDR3 length is 14 residues. In germline, CDR1 is SSHAT, CDR2 FNYEAQ (reference sequence). The CDR3 DNA reads as TGTGCTAGCAGCGGGGGTAGGGGGAACTATGGCTACACCTTC. It translates to CASSGGRGNYGYTF. Full variable domain (rest looked up from reference TRBV7-7 and TRBJ1-2): GAGVSQSPRYKVTKRGQDVTLRCDPISSHATLYWYQQALGQGPEFLTYFNYEAQPDKSGLPSDRFSAERPEGSISTLTIQRTEQRDSAMYRCASSGGRGNYGYTFGSGTRLTVV.

The CDR3 loop is CASRTRTGPNTGELFF. CDR3 coding DNA: TGTGCCAGCCGAACAAGGACAGGGCCGAACACCGGGGAGCTGTTTTTT. The chain is built from TRBV18 and TRBJ2-2, with TRBD1 identical over 8 bases. The V gene end was trimmed by 8 bases and the J gene end by 0 bases; junction bases not matched to a gene: 8. CDR1 KGHSH and CDR2 LQKENI come from the germline V gene. This CDR3 has 16 residues.

This chain connects TRBV23-1 to TRBJ1-5, with D perhaps matching TRBD1 (5 bases). TRBV23-1 is flagged as an ORF with uncertain function. The CDR3 spans 16 residues. V gave up 4 bases and J gave up 1 base, with 14 bases separating them. CDR3 nucleotide sequence: TGCGCCAGCAGTCCCATACGGGGGTCAAGCAATCAGCCCCAGCATTTT. Amino acids: CASSPIRGSSNQPQHF.

V usage is TRBV10-3 and J usage is TRBJ1-2; a possible D gene is TRBD1 (5 bases). This CDR3 is built from 16 residues. The V and J ends lost 4 bases and 5 bases respectively, with 20 bases between them. From germline, CDR1 is ENHRY and CDR2 SYGVKD. The CDR3: CAISGGLIEQEYGYTF. The CDR3 DNA follows: TGTGCCATCAGTGGGGGCCTTATAGAACAGGAGTATGGCTACACCTTC.

This chain connects TRBV19 to TRBJ2-3, with 8 nucleotides matching TRBD1. The CDR3 is 15 amino acids. The ends lost 6 bases at V and 4 bases at J; junction bases unmatched: 9. Germline CDR1 reads LNHDA; CDR2 reads SQIVND (reference sequence). Here the CDR3 reads CASSWNRGFSDTQYF. CDR3 coding DNA: TGTGCCAGTAGCTGGAACAGGGGGTTTTCAGATACGCAGTATTTT.

The chain couples TRBV19 to TRBJ1-5; D unresolved. V lost 6 bases to trimming and J lost 7 bases, with 13 bases between them. Per the germline V gene, CDR1 is LNHDA and CDR2 is SQIVND (reference sequence). The CDR3 has 13 amino acids. The CDR3 is CASSLTGAQPQHF. CDR3 in DNA: TGTGCCAGTAGCCTCACCGGTGCGCAGCCCCAGCATTTT.

This clone has more than one count but fewer than ten. The chain has TRBV6-5 and TRBJ2-1, with 9 bases fitting TRBD2. The germline V gene has CDR1 MNHEY and CDR2 SVGAGI. The CDR3 contains 14 residues. Unmatched junction bases numbered 10, after V lost 8 bases and J lost 8 bases. The CDR3 coding sequence is TGTGCCAGCGGGCTAGCGGGACTACAGTATGAGCAGTTCTTC. Translating it yields CASGLAGLQYEQFF.

This clone was observed once. This chain links TRBV5-6 with TRBJ2-3, with a tentative D call TRBD2 (6 bases). V was cut by 6 bases and J by 2 bases, with 16 bases left in between. The germline V gene encodes CDR1 SGHDT and CDR2 YYEEEE. This CDR3 comprises 15 residues. CDR3 bases: TGTGCCAGCACCTCCGGAGGACTATCCACAGATACGCAGTATTTT. Protein: CASTSGGLSTDTQYF.

The chain employs TRBV30 and TRBJ1-1, with TRBD1 matching over 7 bases. The CDR3 has 12 residues. J was trimmed by 6 bases and V by 1 base; bases with no gene match: 2. CDR1 is GTSNPN and CDR2 is SVGIG in the germline V gene (reference sequence). In nucleotides, the CDR3 is TGTGCCTGGAGTGGAGGGGGCGCTGAAGCTTTCTTT. The encoded protein is CAWSGGGAEAFF.

CDR3 sequence reads: CASSISPLTGEQYF. CDR3 sequence (DNA): TGCGCCAGCAGCATATCACCCTTAACAGGAGAGCAGTACTTC. V usage is TRBV5-1 and J usage is TRBJ2-7; tentative D call: TRBD1 (5 bases). Trimming cost V 4 bases and J 7 bases, with 18 bases left between them. The CDR3 loop spans 14 amino acids. CDR1 and CDR2 from the germline V gene are SGHRS and YFSETQ.

V usage is TRBV5-1 and J usage is TRBJ2-2; TRBD2 matches 13 bases. CDR1 is SGHRS and CDR2 is YFSETQ in the germline V gene. J gave up 2 bases and V 4 bases, and 8 bases lay outside the gene matches. The length of the CDR3 is 18 residues. For the CDR3, the DNA is TGCGCCAGCAGCGGAGGGACTAGCGGGGCCACAAACACCGGGGAGCTGTTTTTT. Residues: CASSGGTSGATNTGELFF.

The chain recombines TRBV19 with TRBJ1-5, with D unclear. In germline, CDR1 is LNHDA, CDR2 SQIVND (reference sequence). This CDR3 is 13 amino acids long. Trimming took off 4 bases at V and 6 bases at J, with 10 bases between the two ends. This chain's CDR3 is CASSNPGFQPQHF. DNA for the CDR3: TGTGCCAGTAGTAACCCAGGCTTTCAGCCCCAGCATTTT.

The CDR3 is CASSVSETRDTQYF. In DNA form, the CDR3 reads TGTGCCAGCAGCGTAAGTGAAACGAGAGATACGCAGTATTTT. This chain connects TRBV9 to TRBJ2-3; unclear D gene. This CDR3 contains 14 residues. The germline CDR1 and CDR2 sequences are SGDLS and YYNGEE. The V end was cut by 1 base, the J end by 5 bases, with 11 bases between.

This clone was recorded only once. The chain combines TRBV9 with TRBJ1-5, with a possible D match to TRBD1 (5 bases). The CDR3 length is 14 residues. Germline CDR1 is SGDLS and CDR2 is YYNGEE. V lost 0 bases, J lost 5 bases, and 9 bases lay in between. Here the CDR3 DNA reads TGTGCCAGCAGCGTAGAGTGGGGGGATCAGCCCCAGCATTTT. This sequence encodes CASSVEWGDQPQHF.

The chain uses TRBV27 and TRBJ1-3; maybe TRBD1 (6 bases). Trimming pared 5 bases from V and 0 bases from J, leaving 14 bases between. The V gene's germline CDR1 is MNHEY and CDR2 SMNVEV (reference sequence). The CDR3 length is 16 residues. The CDR3 DNA is TGTGCCAGCAGTAGGCTACAGGGCTACTCTGGAAACACCATATATTTT. Its translation: CASSRLQGYSGNTIYF.

This clone was observed a handful of times. This sequence joins TRBV6-5 and TRBJ2-7; the match to TRBD2 covers 8 bases. V shed 5 bases and J 5 bases; nucleotides not matched to a gene: 8. This CDR3 is 14 amino acids long. Germline CDR1 MNHEY, CDR2 SVGAGI. The CDR3 sequence is CASSGGTRPDEQYF. In nucleotides, the CDR3 is TGTGCCAGCAGTGGCGGGACTAGGCCTGACGAGCAGTACTTC.

Worth noting for this clone: The same CDR3 is also encoded by other DNA sequences in this sample. The chain employs TRBV30 and TRBJ1-2; TRBD1 might be the D (5 bases). V lost 7 bases, J lost 2 bases, and 14 bases lay in between. Germline CDR1 and CDR2: GTSNPN and SVGIG (reference sequence). The CDR3 has 13 residues. This chain's CDR3 is CASTSAGNYGYTF. CDR3 sequence (DNA): TGTGCCTCTACCTCTGCAGGGAACTATGGCTACACCTTC.

This clone appeared once. A much larger clone differs from this one at a single base, so this may be a read error. This CDR3 is CASSLDLTGNTEAFF. The DNA for the CDR3 is TGTGCCAGCAGCTTAGACCTCACAGGGAACACTGAAGCTTTCTTT. This rearrangement joins TRBV7-3 to TRBJ1-1, with D possibly matching TRBD1 (5 bases). The V end lost 2 bases, the J end lost 1 base, and 11 bases lay between the germline ends. The CDR3 covers 15 residues. The germline CDR1 and CDR2 sequences are SGHTA and FQGTGA. The full variable domain, rest sourced from reference TRBV7-3 and TRBJ1-1, is GAGVSQTPSNKVTEKGKYVELRCDPISGHTALYWYRQSLGQGPEFLIYFQGTGAADDSGLPNDRFFAVRPEGSVSTLKIQRTERGDSAVYLCASSLDLTGNTEAFFGQGTRLTVV.

The V gene is TRBV5-1, the J gene TRBJ2-5, with TRBD1 identical over 8 bases. This CDR3 region has 15 residues. V lost 4 bases and J lost 1; bases outside the gene matches: 6. Germline V CDR1 and CDR2: SGHRS, YFSETQ. CDR3 in amino acids: CASSLRTGTQETQYF. The CDR3 nucleotides are TGCGCCAGCAGCCTGAGGACAGGGACCCAAGAGACCCAGTACTTC.

CDR3 region: CASSPGQGLTETQYF. The CDR3 nucleotides read TGTGCCAGCAGCCCTGGACAGGGGTTGACAGAGACCCAGTACTTC. The chain links TRBV11-3 to TRBJ2-5; 9 positions match TRBD1. The CDR3 loop spans 15 amino acids. J was trimmed by 4 bases and V by 5 bases; bases with no gene match: 8. Looked up from germline, CDR1 is SGHNT and CDR2 is YENEEA. The full variable domain, its missing parts supplied by reference TRBV11-3 and TRBJ2-5, is EAGVVQSPRYKIIEKKQPVAFWCNPISGHNTLYWYLQNLGQGPELLIRYENEEAVDDSQLPKDRFSAERLKGVDSTLKIQPAELGDSAVYLCASSPGQGLTETQYFGPGTRLLVL.

This sequence joins TRBV27 and TRBJ2-1, with a tentative D call TRBD2 (5 bases). The CDR3 runs 15 residues. Germline values: CDR1 MNHEY, CDR2 SMNVEV (reference sequence). V dropped 9 bases and J dropped 3 bases, with 18 bases sitting between them. Here the CDR3 DNA reads TGTGCCAGTGGGGAAGGGAGAAAAATCTACAATGAGCAGTTCTTC. It codes for CASGEGRKIYNEQFF.

The rearrangement links TRBV21-1 to TRBJ1-2; the D call of TRBD1 is as the table states it, not checked on the DNA. TRBV21-1 is a known pseudogene. There are 15 residues in the CDR3. The CDR3 sequence is CASSSRDREGYGYTF. The DNA for the CDR3 is TGTGCCAGCAGTTCCCGGGACAGGGAGGGCTATGGCTACACCTTC.